This TCR beta chain was sequenced for a study of cytomegalovirus exposure and HLA in healthy donors. CDR3 length equals 15 residues. The V gene end was trimmed by 5 bases and the J gene end by 2 bases; junction bases not matched to a gene: 5. Germline lookup yields CDR1 MNHEY and CDR2 SMNVEV (reference sequence). Regarding this clone: Its antigen is currently unknown.

Study results and caveats: According to reports, the classifier identified cytomegalovirus status with high specificity and sensitivity. Reports state that TCR beta sequences accurately predicted most subjects' HLA-A and HLA-B alleles.

This PCR relied on a set of 60 Vbeta primers and 13 Jbeta primers. Assay used: immunoSEQ multiplex PCR; TCRdb lists only in-frame clones, some missing. The profile shows 90,000 to 140,000 clones, about 70% of them singletons. The sequence was collected from a man aged 30-40 years in good health and CMV-seronegative. The rearrangement links TRBV27 to TRBJ1-2, with 10 bases that match TRBD1. Sequenced: PBMCs. The CDR3 spells CASSPGQGFNYGYTF. The CDR3 DNA is TGTGCCAGCAGTCCGGGACAGGGGTTCAACTATGGCTACACCTTC.